Below are 22 T cell receptor beta chains sequenced from a single sample in a study of cytomegalovirus exposure and HLA in healthy donors. Primers for the PCR totalled 60 Vbeta and 13 Jbeta. The assay was immunoSEQ multiplex PCR, and TCRdb's table has in-frame clones only and misses some. The data contain 120,000 to 150,000 clones, about 80% of them singletons. The sample comprised PBMCs. The receptors derive from a woman aged 40 to 49 in good health and CMV-seronegative.

V is TRBV2 and J is TRBJ2-5; maybe TRBD2 (7 bases). V lost 5 bases, J lost 5 bases, and 18 bases lay in between. This CDR3 is built from 15 residues. CDR1 is SNHLY and CDR2 is FYNNEI in the germline V gene. CDR3 sequence reads: CASSPLRGLGETQYF. The CDR3, as DNA: TGTGCCAGCAGTCCCTTGCGGGGGCTTGGGGAGACCCAGTACTTC.

V and J are TRBV10-3 and TRBJ2-1, with 10 bases aligning to TRBD1. V lost 4 bases, J lost 8 bases, and 8 bases stayed unmatched. The CDR3 sequence is 15 residues long. Germline-derived CDR1 and CDR2 are ENHRY and SYGVKD. In nucleotides, the CDR3 is TGTGCCATCAGTGCCCGGGACAGGGGAGAGGATGAGCAGTTCTTC. It codes for CAISARDRGEDEQFF.

This clone was detected only a few times. The genes are TRBV19 and TRBJ1-1; 10 bases are shared with TRBD1. CDR1 is LNHDA, CDR2 SQIVND, per germline (reference sequence). The V gene end was trimmed by 6 bases and the J gene end by 4 bases; junction bases not matched to a gene: 5. CDR3 length: 14 amino acids. The CDR3 DNA sequence: TGTGCCAGTAGAGACAGGGGGCGAGGCACTGAAGCTTTCTTT. This sequence encodes CASRDRGRGTEAFF.

The chain is built from TRBV11-2 and TRBJ1-5, with D possibly matching TRBD1 (6 bases). The CDR3 loop spans 17 amino acids. V lost 5 bases and J 0 bases, leaving 17 bases between the germline ends. The V gene's germline CDR1 is SGHAT and CDR2 FQNNGV. This CDR3 reads CASSDGPYRASNQPQHF. The DNA for the CDR3 is TGTGCCAGCAGCGACGGACCCTACAGGGCTAGCAATCAGCCCCAGCATTTT.

The chain recombines TRBV7-7 with TRBJ2-5, with 7 positions matching TRBD2. The closer fit of TRBJ2-7 to the DNA end suggests the J call may be wrong. Germline loops: CDR1 SSHAT, CDR2 FNYEAQ (reference sequence). This CDR3 contains 15 residues. The CDR3 region is CASSLGEGFTYEQYF. The CDR3 coding sequence is TGTGCCAGCAGCTTAGGGGAGGGATTCACCTACGAGCAGTACTTC.

The chain has TRBV5-6 and TRBJ2-6; tentative D call: TRBD2 (5 bases). Germline loops: CDR1 SGHDT, CDR2 YYEEEE. The CDR3 spans 14 residues. Trimming stripped 2 bases from V and 4 bases from J, with 7 bases between. The CDR3 sequence: CASSFLAGANVLTF. CDR3 in DNA: TGTGCCAGCAGCTTTCTAGCCGGGGCCAACGTCCTGACTTTC.

In the case of this clone: This specimen includes other DNA sequences encoding the same CDR3. CDR3: CASSSGYNEQFF. The CDR3 bases are TGTGCCAGCAGTTCCGGGTACAATGAGCAGTTCTTC. The J gene is TRBJ2-1, the V gene TRBV6-5, with no clear D. V lost 4 bases, J lost 4 bases, and 5 bases lay in between. Per germline, CDR1 MNHEY and CDR2 SVGAGI. CDR3 length equals 12 residues.

The chain combines TRBV2 with TRBJ2-3, with 12 bases fitting TRBD2. CDR1 is SNHLY, CDR2 FYNNEI, per germline. V shed 9 bases and J 4 bases; nucleotides not matched to a gene: 14. CDR3 size: 17 residues. The CDR3 loop reads CARERDQTSGSPDTQYF. DNA for the CDR3: TGTGCCAGAGAGAGGGACCAGACTAGCGGGAGTCCAGATACGCAGTATTTT.

Only one count was recorded for this clone. The genes are TRBV5-1 and TRBJ2-5; 7 bases are a match to TRBD1. Trimming cost V 3 bases and J 5 bases; bases outside gene matches: 4. Germline CDR1 reads SGHRS; CDR2 reads YFSETQ. This CDR3 contains 13 residues. The CDR3: CASSSTGSETQYF. CDR3 DNA sequence: TGCGCCAGCAGCTCGACAGGGTCGGAGACCCAGTACTTC.

The chain is built from TRBV5-1 and TRBJ2-5, with a possible D match to TRBD2 (5 bases). V was cut by 5 bases and J by 5 bases, with 13 bases left in between. The length of the CDR3 is 13 residues. Germline V gives CDR1 SGHRS, CDR2 YFSETQ. The CDR3 coding sequence is TGCGCCAGCAGTCGGGGTAGATCGGAGACCCAGTACTTC. It specifies CASSRGRSETQYF.

The chain employs TRBV28 and TRBJ2-1, with 7 bases lining up with TRBD1. This CDR3 has 16 residues. Germline assignment: CDR1 MDHEN and CDR2 SYDVKM. V dropped 4 bases and J dropped 3; count of bases not matched to a gene: 9. The CDR3: CASSSPQGSHYNEQFF. In DNA form, the CDR3 reads TGTGCCAGCAGTTCACCACAGGGGAGCCACTACAATGAGCAGTTCTTC.

V gene TRBV18 combines with J gene TRBJ2-3; perhaps TRBD2 as D (5 bases). The germline V gene encodes CDR1 KGHSH and CDR2 LQKENI. V lost 3 bases to trimming and J lost 2 bases, with 12 bases between them. CDR3 length: 15 amino acids. The CDR3 spells CASSPVLEHTDTQYF. The CDR3 DNA sequence: TGTGCCAGCTCACCGGTACTAGAGCACACAGATACGCAGTATTTT. Together with reference TRBV18 and TRBJ2-3, the CDR3 gives the full variable domain: NAGVMQNPRHLVRRRGQEARLRCSPMKGHSHVYWYRQLPEEGLKFMVYLQKENIIDESGMPKERFSAEFPKEGPSILRIQQVVRGDSAAYFCASSPVLEHTDTQYFGPGTRLTVL.

This clone was recorded only once. The chain carries TRBV28 and TRBJ2-2; D call uncertain. The V gene lost 10 bases and the J gene lost 4 bases, with 4 bases spanning the gap. Germline CDR1 and CDR2: MDHEN and SYDVKM. The length of the CDR3 is 10 residues. The CDR3 region is CATSTGELFF. The CDR3 nucleotides read TGTGCCACTTCCACCGGGGAGCTGTTTTTT.

This clone was seen once. The rearrangement links TRBV5-1 to TRBJ2-5; a weak D match, TRBD1 (5 bases). The CDR3 has 15 residues. With 2 bases removed from V and 2 bases from J, the gap between germline ends came to 13 bases. Germline V gene sequence: CDR1 SGHRS, CDR2 YFSETQ. The CDR3 DNA reads as TGCGCCAGCAGCTTCGGACAAATGACGCAAGAGACCCAGTACTTC. This codes for CASSFGQMTQETQYF.

The rearrangement uses TRBV27 and TRBJ2-7; D perhaps matches TRBD1 (6 bases). Trimming left V 5 bases short and J 0 bases short, with 17 bases between. This CDR3 region has 16 residues. The V gene's germline CDR1 is MNHEY and CDR2 SMNVEV (reference sequence). The CDR3 coding sequence is TGTGCCAGCAGTCCATACCCAGGGGCCCCCTCCTACGAGCAGTACTTC. Amino acid sequence: CASSPYPGAPSYEQYF.

The rearrangement links TRBV27 to TRBJ1-2; TRBD1 matches 8 bases. Looked up from germline, CDR1 is MNHEY and CDR2 is SMNVEV (reference sequence). V lost 5 bases to trimming and J lost 7 bases; unmatched junction nucleotides: 18. CDR3 length equals 17 residues. The CDR3 reads CASSASSDRGRGAGYTF. The DNA of the CDR3 is TGTGCCAGCAGTGCCTCTAGTGACAGGGGCCGTGGGGCTGGCTACACCTTC.

This chain joins TRBV6-6 and TRBJ1-2; 7 bases fit TRBD1. Germline CDR1 reads MNHNY; CDR2 reads SVGAGI (reference sequence). Trimming took 2 bases from V and 8 from J; bases not matched to a gene: 11. This CDR3 comprises 15 residues. The CDR3 protein is CASSYERRGAQGYTF. The CDR3 coding sequence is TGTGCCAGCAGTTACGAGCGCAGGGGGGCGCAAGGCTACACCTTC.

The chain links TRBV28 to TRBJ1-1; TRBD1 is a possible D gene (5 bases). Germline CDR1 is MDHEN and CDR2 is SYDVKM. V was pared by 4 bases and J by 11 bases, with 11 bases between. This CDR3 region has 11 residues. The CDR3 spells CASSSRVNAFF. The DNA of the CDR3 is TGTGCCAGCAGTTCCAGGGTGAATGCTTTCTTT.

This clone was recorded once. V usage is TRBV2 and J usage is TRBJ1-2; the D gene is possibly TRBD1 (6 bases). The V gene's germline CDR1 is SNHLY and CDR2 FYNNEI. V dropped 10 bases and J dropped 0 bases, with 9 bases sitting between them. The CDR3 has 12 residues. CDR3 loop: CATGQPNYGYTF. Written as DNA, the CDR3 is TGTGCCACTGGACAGCCTAACTATGGCTACACCTTC.

The chain uses TRBV7-9 and TRBJ2-3, with D uncertain. The ends were cut back, 3 bases at V and 4 bases at J, with 8 bases in the middle. The CDR3 runs to 13 residues. The germline V gene encodes CDR1 SEHNR and CDR2 FQNEAQ (reference sequence). CDR3 sequence: CASSFTSADTQYF. CDR3 bases: TGTGCCAGCAGCTTTACTTCCGCAGATACGCAGTATTTT.

This chain links TRBV18 with TRBJ1-2; D ambiguous. Germline V CDR1 and CDR2: KGHSH, LQKENI. The CDR3 covers 14 residues. V dropped 3 bases and J dropped 4 bases, with 12 bases sitting between them. This CDR3 reads CASSPPQVIYGYTF. CDR3 DNA sequence: TGTGCCAGCTCACCGCCTCAGGTGATCTATGGCTACACCTTC.

This chain uses TRBV19 with TRBJ1-5, with TRBD1 identical over 11 bases. Per the germline V gene, CDR1 is LNHDA and CDR2 is SQIVND (reference sequence). V shed 6 bases and J 4 bases; nucleotides not matched to a gene: 8. The CDR3 contains 16 residues. The CDR3 is CASSPRDRGFNQPQHF. DNA of the CDR3: TGTGCCAGTAGCCCCCGGGACAGGGGGTTTAATCAGCCCCAGCATTTT.